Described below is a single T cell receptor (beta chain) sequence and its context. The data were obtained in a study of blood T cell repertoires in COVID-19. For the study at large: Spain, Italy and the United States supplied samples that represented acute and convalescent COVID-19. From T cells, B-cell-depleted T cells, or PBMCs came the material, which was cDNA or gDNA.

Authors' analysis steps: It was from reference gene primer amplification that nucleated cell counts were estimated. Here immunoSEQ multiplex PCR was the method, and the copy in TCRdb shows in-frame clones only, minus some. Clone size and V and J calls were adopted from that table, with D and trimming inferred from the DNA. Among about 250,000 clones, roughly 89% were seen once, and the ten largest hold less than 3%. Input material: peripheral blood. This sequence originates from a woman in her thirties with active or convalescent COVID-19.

CDR3 bases: TGTGCCAGCAGCCAAGTGGGCGGGACAGGAGAAAAACTGTTTTTT. Translated: CASSQVGGTGEKLFF. This sequence joins TRBV4-2 and TRBJ1-4; 8 nucleotides align to TRBD1. Germline assignment: CDR1 LGHNA and CDR2 YNFKEQ. The CDR3 sequence is 15 residues long. Losses at the gene ends were 1 base for V and 8 bases for J; bases not matched to a gene: 6.